The source of this TCR beta chain is a study of blood T cells in healthy people across ages (dated by TCRdb to between 2014 and 2017). At the level of the whole study: In model experiments, roughly one uniquely barcoded TCR beta cDNA molecule per two T cells was captured by template switching. To track age-related changes in TCR beta repertoire diversity, the study relied on deep sequencing normalized with unique cDNA molecular identifiers. Donors were grouped into four age groups: young (average roughly 17 years), middle-aged (roughly 40), aged (approximately 67) and long-lived (approximately 75). To avoid experimental bias, donors of different ages were spread randomly across the sequencing lanes. Using the same blood draw, the study looked at two additional independent replicas of 1 million unique cDNA reads for two donors, one aged 18 to 30 and the other aged 80 or older. Overall study outcomes, separate from this receptor: Donor CMV infection status was unknown, potentially confounding age-related changes in expanded clonotypes. Total diversity estimates from one million sequenced T cells were considered lower bounds and underestimates. Observed TCR beta diversity correlated strongly with the percentage of naive T cells measured by flow cytometry. Compared with the aged group, the long-lived group had more naive CD4+ T cells, fewer expanded clones and increased TCR diversity, a pattern suggesting age selection. As age increased, observed TCR beta diversity per million T cells dropped in a roughly linear way, and a significant reduction was already evident by age around 41. Conclusive comparison of naive and antigen-experienced compartments was prevented by the profiling of bulk unsorted PBMCs.

Donors were about 36 systemically healthy Caucasian individuals from Russia aged 6 to 90 years. Around 10 milliliters of peripheral blood were collected from each donor into EDTA-treated Vacutainer tubes. Ficoll-Paque density-gradient centrifugation was used to isolate PBMCs, with at least 6 million per sample. Trizol reagent was used to extract total RNA from the PBMCs, yielding at least 5.5 micrograms per sample. For every donor, flow cytometry on a PBMC aliquot measured the percentage of naive CD45RAhigh/CD27high T cells. Library construction relied on 5' RACE. Sequencing instrument: Illumina HiSeq 2500. A second about 7 to 11 cycle PCR used a sample-barcoded 5' primer and a J-beta primer mix. A template-switch 5' adaptor carrying 12 random nucleotides introduced a unique molecular identifier onto each TCR beta cDNA molecule. At least 2.5 million CDR3-containing paired-end reads were obtained from each sample. All of the RNA was converted into first-strand cDNA using the Mint cDNA synthesis kit, with a TRBC-specific oligonucleotide serving as the primer. All cDNA was treated with uracil-DNA glycosylase and then went through a first 18-cycle PCR with the universal primers M1SS and BC2_uni_R. Per the source publication's procedure: Each sample was normalized by randomly selecting 1 million high-quality reads, each carrying a distinct molecular identifier. Reads with shared molecular identifiers were discarded instead of being binned into consensus sequences. MiTCR, set to a Q25 quality threshold and the strictest error-elimination algorithm, was used for CDR3 identification, clonotype clustering and error correction. A nonparametric unseen species model using Euler transformation provided a lower-bound estimate of total TCR beta diversity. TCRdb redid the processing of the public reads, applying fastp at Q25 and MiXCR, and retained in-frame beta chains. Records with the same CDR3 protein are collapsed into one entry carrying the most frequent genes and DNA. The V and J calls shown here were made by TCRdb, not taken from the authors' results. Present in this sample are fewer than 1,000,000 distinct CDR3 sequences, 35% to 60% of which were seen just once. In total, the top ten clones hold roughly 20% of the sample.

Regarding this clonotype: Its specific antigen is unknown. No base-level quality is on record; no much larger clone is a single base apart.

Trimming removed 4 bases from V and 0 bases from J; the gene matches leave 5 bases unexplained. The CDR3 runs 18 amino acids, cysteine and phenylalanine included. Kept here is only the CDR3 DNA, which spans 54 bases and is read in frame from base 1. The sample comprised blood. Rearrangement joined TRBV12-3 or TRBV12-4 to TRBJ2-1, with 14 central nucleotides matching TRBD2. This clonotype was sampled from an elderly man in good health. The CDR3 reads as follows: CASSSGLAGESSYNEQFF. At the DNA level, the sequence is TGTGCCAGCAGTTCGGGACTAGCGGGAGAAAGCTCCTACAATGAGCAGTTCTTC.